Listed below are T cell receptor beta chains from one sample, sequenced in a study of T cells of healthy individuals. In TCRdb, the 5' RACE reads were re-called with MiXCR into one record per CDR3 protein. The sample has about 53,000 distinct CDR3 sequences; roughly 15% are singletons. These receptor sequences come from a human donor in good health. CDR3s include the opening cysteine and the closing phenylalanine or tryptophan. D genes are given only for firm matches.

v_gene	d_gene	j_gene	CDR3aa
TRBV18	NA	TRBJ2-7	CASSQLQGRRAYEQYF
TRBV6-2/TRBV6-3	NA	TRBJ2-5	CASRQLMSRETQYF
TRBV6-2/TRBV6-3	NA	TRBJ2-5	CASSLPHGQETQYF
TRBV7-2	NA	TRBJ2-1	CASSRDSLGEQFF
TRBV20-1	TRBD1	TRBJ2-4	CSALPSGQGTNIQYF
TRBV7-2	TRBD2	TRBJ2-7	CASSFSGVRDEQYF
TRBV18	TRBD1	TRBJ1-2	CASSIPGGGYYGYTF
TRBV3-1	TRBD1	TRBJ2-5	CASSPRGQGTYQETQYF
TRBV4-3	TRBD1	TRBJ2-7	CASSQAATGSSYEQYF
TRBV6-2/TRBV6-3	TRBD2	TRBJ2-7	CASKREVTYEQYF